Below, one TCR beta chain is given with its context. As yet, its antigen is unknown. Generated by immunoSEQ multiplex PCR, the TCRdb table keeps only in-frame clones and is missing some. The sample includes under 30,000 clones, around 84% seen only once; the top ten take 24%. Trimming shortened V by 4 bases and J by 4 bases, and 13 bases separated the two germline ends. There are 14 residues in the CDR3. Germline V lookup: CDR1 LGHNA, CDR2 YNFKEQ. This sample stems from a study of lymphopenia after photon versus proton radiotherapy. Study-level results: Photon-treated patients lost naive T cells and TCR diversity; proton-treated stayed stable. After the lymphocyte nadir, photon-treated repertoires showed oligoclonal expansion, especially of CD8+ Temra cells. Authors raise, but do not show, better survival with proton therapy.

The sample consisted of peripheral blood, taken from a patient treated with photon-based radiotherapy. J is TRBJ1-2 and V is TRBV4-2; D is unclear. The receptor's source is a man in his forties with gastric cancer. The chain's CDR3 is CASSLRTAGYGYTF. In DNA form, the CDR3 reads TGTGCCAGCAGCCTCCGGACGGCGGGCTATGGCTACACCTTC.